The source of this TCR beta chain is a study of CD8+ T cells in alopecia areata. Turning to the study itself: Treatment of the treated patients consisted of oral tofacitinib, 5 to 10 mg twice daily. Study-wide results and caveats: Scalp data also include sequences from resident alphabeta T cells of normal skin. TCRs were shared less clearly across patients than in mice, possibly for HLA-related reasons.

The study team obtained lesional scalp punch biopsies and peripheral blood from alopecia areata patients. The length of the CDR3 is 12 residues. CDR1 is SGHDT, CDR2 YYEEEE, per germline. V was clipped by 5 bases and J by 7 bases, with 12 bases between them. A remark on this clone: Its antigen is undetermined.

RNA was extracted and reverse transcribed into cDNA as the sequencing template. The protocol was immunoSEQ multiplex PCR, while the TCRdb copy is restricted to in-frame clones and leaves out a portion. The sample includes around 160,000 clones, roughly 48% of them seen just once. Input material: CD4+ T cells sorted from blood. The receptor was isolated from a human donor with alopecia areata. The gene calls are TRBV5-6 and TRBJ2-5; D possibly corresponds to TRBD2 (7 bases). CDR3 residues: CASSPGGGTQYF. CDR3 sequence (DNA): TGTGCCAGCAGTCCGGGGGGCGGGACCCAGTACTTC.